These T cell receptor beta chains were read from a single sample in a study of identifying expanded T cells in peripheral blood. Data came from immunoSEQ multiplex PCR; TCRdb stores just in-frame clones and leaves some out. The sample yields around 84,000 clones, 70% to 90% seen once. The sequenced sample was blood. All receptors come from a person between 18 and 70 years old in good health. Each CDR3 is given with its conserved first and last residue. D genes are given only for firm matches. The size entry is marked missing in some rows and otherwise reads once, few, many or a size class.

len: 14
v_gene: TRBV14
abundance: -
d_gene: -
j_gene: TRBJ1-3
CDR3aa: CASSIAGSGNTIYF
CDR3nt: TGTGCCAGCAGCATAGCCGGCTCTGGAAACACCATATATTTT

len: 14
v_gene: TRBV7-9
abundance: few
d_gene: -
j_gene: TRBJ1-4
CDR3aa: CASSLGQINEKLFF
CDR3nt: TGTGCCAGCAGCTTAGGACAGATAAATGAAAAACTGTTTTTT

len: 15
v_gene: TRBV4-2
abundance: -
d_gene: -
j_gene: TRBJ1-4
CDR3aa: CASSHAQGQNEKLFF
CDR3nt: TGTGCCAGCAGCCACGCACAGGGCCAAAATGAAAAACTGTTTTTT

len: 14
v_gene: TRBV27
abundance: -
d_gene: TRBD1
j_gene: TRBJ2-7
CDR3aa: CASSQDRGTYEQYF
CDR3nt: TGTGCCAGCAGCCAGGACAGGGGGACCTACGAGCAGTACTTC

len: 14
v_gene: TRBV10-3
abundance: -
d_gene: -
j_gene: TRBJ2-3
CDR3aa: CAISDGGTFGTQYF
CDR3nt: TGTGCCATCAGTGACGGAGGGACTTTCGGTACGCAGTATTTT

len: 14
v_gene: TRBV7-9
abundance: -
d_gene: -
j_gene: TRBJ1-1
CDR3aa: CASSLQGTNTEAFF
CDR3nt: TGTGCCAGCAGCTTGCAGGGCACTAACACTGAAGCTTTCTTT

len: 15
v_gene: TRBV6-1
abundance: -
d_gene: TRBD1
j_gene: TRBJ1-2
CDR3aa: CASSGPRQGTYGYTF
CDR3nt: TGTGCCAGCAGTGGACCCCGACAGGGCACCTATGGCTACACCTTC

len: 13
v_gene: TRBV7-2
abundance: -
d_gene: -
j_gene: TRBJ2-7
CDR3aa: CASSPFPSYEQYF
CDR3nt: TGTGCCAGCAGCCCATTCCCCTCCTACGAGCAGTACTTC

len: 13
v_gene: TRBV5-4
abundance: -
d_gene: TRBD2
j_gene: TRBJ2-7
CDR3aa: CATTSGISYEQYF
CDR3nt: TGTGCCACGACTAGCGGGATCTCCTACGAGCAGTACTTC

len: 15
v_gene: TRBV6-1
abundance: -
d_gene: -
j_gene: TRBJ2-7
CDR3aa: CASRTGQTPTYEQYF
CDR3nt: TGTGCCAGCAGGACGGGCCAGACTCCAACCTACGAGCAGTACTTC

len: 15
v_gene: TRBV11-2
abundance: -
d_gene: TRBD2
j_gene: TRBJ2-3
CDR3aa: CASSGLAGSTDTQYF
CDR3nt: TGTGCCAGCAGCGGTCTAGCGGGAAGCACAGATACGCAGTATTTT

len: 13
v_gene: TRBV7-9
abundance: -
d_gene: TRBD1
j_gene: TRBJ2-5
CDR3aa: CASRLQGGETQYF
CDR3nt: TGTGCCAGCAGGTTACAGGGGGGAGAGACCCAGTACTTC

len: 15
v_gene: TRBV9
abundance: -
d_gene: -
j_gene: TRBJ1-2
CDR3aa: CASSPWGGGDYGYTF
CDR3nt: TGTGCCAGCAGCCCGTGGGGAGGGGGAGACTATGGCTACACCTTC

len: 13
v_gene: TRBV30
abundance: -
d_gene: TRBD1
j_gene: TRBJ1-5
CDR3aa: CAWGQGSNQPQHF
CDR3nt: TGTGCCTGGGGACAGGGGAGCAATCAGCCCCAGCATTTT

len: 12
v_gene: TRBV27
abundance: -
d_gene: -
j_gene: TRBJ2-1
CDR3aa: CASSFTGGEQFF
CDR3nt: TGTGCCAGCAGTTTTACGGGTGGTGAGCAGTTCTTC

len: 16
v_gene: TRBV18
abundance: -
d_gene: TRBD1
j_gene: TRBJ1-2
CDR3aa: CASSQPTGTANYGYTF
CDR3nt: TGTGCCAGCTCACAGCCCACCGGGACAGCGAATTATGGCTACACCTTC

len: 14
v_gene: TRBV6-5
abundance: -
d_gene: -
j_gene: TRBJ1-1
CDR3aa: CASRDMGSGTEAFF
CDR3nt: TGTGCCAGCAGGGATATGGGGAGTGGGACTGAAGCTTTCTTT

len: 17
v_gene: TRBV5-1
abundance: -
d_gene: TRBD2
j_gene: TRBJ2-7
CDR3aa: CASSLGTYRTSGSPWYF
CDR3nt: TGCGCCAGCAGCTTGGGGACATACCGGACTAGCGGGAGCCCTTGGTACTTC

len: 15
v_gene: TRBV5-1
abundance: -
d_gene: -
j_gene: TRBJ2-3
CDR3aa: CASSLFDGSTDTQYF
CDR3nt: TGCGCCAGCAGCCTGTTCGACGGTAGCACAGATACGCAGTATTTT

len: 15
v_gene: TRBV5-6
abundance: -
d_gene: TRBD2
j_gene: TRBJ2-5
CDR3aa: CASSPGLGIGRSQYF
CDR3nt: TGTGCCAGCAGCCCCGGACTAGGCATTGGAAGGTCCCAGTACTTC

len: 15
v_gene: TRBV7-8
abundance: -
d_gene: TRBD2
j_gene: TRBJ2-1
CDR3aa: CASSLGLAGGNEQFF
CDR3nt: TGTGCCAGCAGCTTAGGGCTAGCGGGAGGAAATGAGCAGTTCTTC

len: 11
v_gene: TRBV7-2
abundance: -
d_gene: -
j_gene: TRBJ2-3
CDR3aa: CASSREDTQYF
CDR3nt: TGTGCCAGCAGCCGTGAGGATACGCAGTATTTT

len: 16
v_gene: TRBV6-5
abundance: -
d_gene: TRBD1
j_gene: TRBJ2-1
CDR3aa: CASSYQGASSYNEQFF
CDR3nt: TGTGCCAGCAGTTACCAGGGGGCGAGCTCCTACAATGAGCAGTTCTTC

len: 17
v_gene: TRBV5-1
abundance: -
d_gene: -
j_gene: TRBJ2-2
CDR3aa: CASSLDFRDGNTGELFF
CDR3nt: TGCGCCAGCAGCTTGGACTTCAGGGATGGTAACACCGGGGAGCTGTTTTTT

len: 12
v_gene: TRBV10-3
abundance: once
d_gene: -
j_gene: TRBJ2-1
CDR3aa: CAISEADQKQFF
CDR3nt: TGTGCCATCAGTGAAGCGGACCAAAAGCAGTTCTTC

len: 14
v_gene: TRBV5-1
abundance: -
d_gene: -
j_gene: TRBJ1-1
CDR3aa: CASSFVGAGTEAFF
CDR3nt: TGCGCCAGCAGCTTCGTCGGGGCTGGCACTGAAGCTTTCTTT

len: 16
v_gene: TRBV18
abundance: once
d_gene: -
j_gene: TRBJ2-1
CDR3aa: CASSPYQLEQGGEQFF
CDR3nt: TGTGCCAGCTCACCCTACCAACTAGAACAGGGTGGTGAGCAGTTCTTC

len: 15
v_gene: TRBV7-2
abundance: -
d_gene: -
j_gene: TRBJ2-5
CDR3aa: CASSLGSPGRETQYF
CDR3nt: TGTGCCAGCAGCTTAGGGTCCCCCGGCAGGGAGACCCAGTACTTC

len: 15
v_gene: TRBV7-3
abundance: -
d_gene: -
j_gene: TRBJ2-5
CDR3aa: CASSLMTGGRETQYF
CDR3nt: TGTGCCAGCAGCTTAATGACAGGCGGTCGGGAGACCCAGTACTTC

len: 15
v_gene: TRBV19
abundance: -
d_gene: TRBD1
j_gene: TRBJ1-5
CDR3aa: CASRPPGQVNQPQHF
CDR3nt: TGTGCCAGCCGTCCCCCTGGACAGGTCAATCAGCCCCAGCATTTT

len: 12
v_gene: TRBV11-3
abundance: -
d_gene: -
j_gene: TRBJ2-7
CDR3aa: CASSPQSYEQYF
CDR3nt: TGTGCCAGCAGCCCTCAATCCTACGAGCAGTACTTC

len: 14
v_gene: TRBV9
abundance: -
d_gene: -
j_gene: TRBJ1-3
CDR3aa: CASSVARAGNTIYF
CDR3nt: TGTGCCAGCAGCGTAGCGAGGGCTGGAAACACCATATATTTT

len: 15
v_gene: TRBV6-5
abundance: -
d_gene: TRBD1
j_gene: TRBJ1-2
CDR3aa: CASLPSGTGGRGYTF
CDR3nt: TGTGCCAGTTTACCTTCCGGGACAGGGGGTCGCGGCTACACCTTC

len: 14
v_gene: TRBV29-1
abundance: -
d_gene: -
j_gene: TRBJ2-1
CDR3aa: CSVLGETFYNEQFF
CDR3nt: TGCAGCGTTTTGGGAGAGACTTTCTACAATGAGCAGTTCTTC

len: 14
v_gene: TRBV9
abundance: -
d_gene: TRBD1
j_gene: TRBJ1-2
CDR3aa: CASSEGGTVNGYTF
CDR3nt: TGTGCCAGCAGCGAGGGTGGGACAGTTAATGGCTACACCTTC

len: 12
v_gene: TRBV6-6
abundance: -
d_gene: -
j_gene: TRBJ1-2
CDR3aa: CASDGVHGGYTF
CDR3nt: TGTGCCAGCGACGGGGTTCATGGAGGCTACACCTTC

len: 15
v_gene: TRBV7-6
abundance: -
d_gene: -
j_gene: TRBJ1-3
CDR3aa: CASSPGTEGENTIYF
CDR3nt: TGTGCCAGCAGCCCCGGGACGGAGGGGGAAAACACCATATATTTT

len: 17
v_gene: TRBV18
abundance: once
d_gene: -
j_gene: TRBJ1-2
CDR3aa: CASSPRVFSQRHYGYTF
CDR3nt: TGTGCCAGCTCACCAAGGGTTTTCTCTCAACGACACTATGGCTACACCTTC

len: 14
v_gene: TRBV11-2
abundance: -
d_gene: -
j_gene: TRBJ1-2
CDR3aa: CASSLDRAGGGYTF
CDR3nt: TGTGCCAGCAGCTTAGACAGGGCCGGGGGTGGCTACACCTTC

len: 14
v_gene: TRBV27
abundance: -
d_gene: -
j_gene: TRBJ1-5
CDR3aa: CASNKQTVNQPQHF
CDR3nt: TGTGCCAGCAATAAACAGACAGTCAATCAGCCCCAGCATTTT

len: 14
v_gene: TRBV19
abundance: once
d_gene: -
j_gene: TRBJ2-2
CDR3aa: CASRSGSYAGELFF
CDR3nt: TGTGCCAGTAGATCGGGATCCTATGCAGGGGAGCTGTTTTTT

len: 10
v_gene: TRBV7-9
abundance: -
d_gene: -
j_gene: TRBJ1-1
CDR3aa: CASSLGGAFF
CDR3nt: TGTGCCAGCAGCTTAGGTGGAGCTTTCTTT

len: 17
v_gene: TRBV2
abundance: -
d_gene: -
j_gene: TRBJ1-2
CDR3aa: CASSEGGAGEDNYGYTF
CDR3nt: TGTGCCAGCAGTGAAGGGGGGGCAGGGGAGGACAACTATGGCTACACCTTC

len: 14
v_gene: TRBV6-5
abundance: once
d_gene: -
j_gene: TRBJ2-3
CDR3aa: CASSYQASTDTQYF
CDR3nt: TGTGCCAGCAGTTACCAAGCGAGCACAGATACGCAGTATTTT

len: 16
v_gene: TRBV27
abundance: -
d_gene: TRBD2
j_gene: TRBJ2-7
CDR3aa: CASSWGARGGYYEQYF
CDR3nt: TGTGCCAGCAGTTGGGGCGCCCGCGGGGGGTACTACGAGCAGTACTTC

len: 15
v_gene: TRBV2
abundance: -
d_gene: TRBD2
j_gene: TRBJ2-2
CDR3aa: CASKTSPANTGELFF
CDR3nt: TGTGCCAGTAAGACTAGCCCCGCGAACACCGGGGAGCTGTTTTTT

len: 14
v_gene: TRBV5-4
abundance: -
d_gene: -
j_gene: TRBJ1-5
CDR3aa: CASSLAGPGEPQHF
CDR3nt: TGTGCCAGCAGCTTGGCAGGTCCCGGGGAGCCCCAGCATTTT

len: 13
v_gene: TRBV5-1
abundance: -
d_gene: -
j_gene: TRBJ1-2
CDR3aa: CASSLSGADGYTF
CDR3nt: TGCGCCAGCAGCCTTTCAGGGGCGGATGGCTACACCTTC

len: 15
v_gene: TRBV19
abundance: -
d_gene: -
j_gene: TRBJ1-2
CDR3aa: CASSIKTGPNYGYTF
CDR3nt: TGTGCCAGTAGTATTAAGACAGGTCCCAACTATGGCTACACCTTC

len: 17
v_gene: TRBV4-3
abundance: few
d_gene: TRBD1
j_gene: TRBJ1-2
CDR3aa: CASSLTTAGTGGDGYTF
CDR3nt: TGCGCCAGCAGCTTAACCACCGCCGGGACAGGGGGTGATGGCTACACCTTC

len: 13
v_gene: TRBV6-1
abundance: -
d_gene: -
j_gene: TRBJ2-7
CDR3aa: CASSEMAINEQYF
CDR3nt: TGTGCCAGCAGTGAAATGGCCATTAACGAGCAGTACTTC

len: 14
v_gene: TRBV6-1
abundance: -
d_gene: -
j_gene: TRBJ2-2
CDR3aa: CASSVGGNTGELFF
CDR3nt: TGTGCCAGCAGTGTGGGGGGGAACACCGGGGAGCTGTTTTTT

len: 13
v_gene: TRBV6-6
abundance: -
d_gene: -
j_gene: TRBJ1-6
CDR3aa: CASRNSRDSPLHF
CDR3nt: TGTGCCAGCAGGAATTCACGGGATTCACCCCTCCACTTT

len: 14
v_gene: TRBV7-2
abundance: -
d_gene: -
j_gene: TRBJ2-7
CDR3aa: CASSYPPTAHEQYF
CDR3nt: TGTGCCAGCAGCTACCCCCCAACAGCGCACGAGCAGTACTTC